The TCR beta chain described here comes from a study of blood T cell repertoires in COVID-19. Study context: The United States, Italy and Spain were the sources of the acute and convalescent COVID-19 samples. The analysed material was cDNA or gDNA that came from T cells, B-cell-depleted T cells, or PBMCs.

As originally analysed: Amplification from reference gene primers served as the basis for estimated nucleated cell counts. Data came from immunoSEQ multiplex PCR; TCRdb stores just in-frame clones and leaves some out. That table furnishes V, J and clone size, whereas the DNA furnished D and trimming. This sample has roughly 350,000 clones, with more than 75% found just once. The Seattle site enrolled patients during active infection and followed them longitudinally. Germline-derived CDR1 and CDR2 are SGHRS and YFSETQ. V was pared by 5 bases and J by 1 base, with 13 bases between. The CDR3 has 15 amino acids.

The source material was peripheral blood. The source is a woman between 50 and 59 years old with COVID-19, enrolled during active disease. This chain connects TRBV5-1 to TRBJ2-4; D may be TRBD1 (6 bases). CDR3 amino acids: CASRDGTTAKNIQYF. The DNA for the CDR3 is TGCGCCAGCAGAGATGGGACAACTGCCAAAAACATTCAGTACTTC.